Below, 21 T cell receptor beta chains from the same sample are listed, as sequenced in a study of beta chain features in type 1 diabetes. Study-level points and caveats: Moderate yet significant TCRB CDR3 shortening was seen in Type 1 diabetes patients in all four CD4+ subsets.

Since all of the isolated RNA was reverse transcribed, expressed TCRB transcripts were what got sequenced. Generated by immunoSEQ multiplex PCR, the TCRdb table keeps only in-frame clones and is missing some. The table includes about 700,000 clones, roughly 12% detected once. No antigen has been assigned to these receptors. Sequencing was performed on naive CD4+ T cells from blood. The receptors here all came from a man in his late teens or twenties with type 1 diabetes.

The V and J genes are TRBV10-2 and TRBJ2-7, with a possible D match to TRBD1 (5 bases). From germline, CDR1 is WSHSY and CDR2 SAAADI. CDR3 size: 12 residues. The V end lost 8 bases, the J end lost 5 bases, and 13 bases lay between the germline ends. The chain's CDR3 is CASLKGLDEQYF. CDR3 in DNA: TGCGCCAGCTTAAAGGGGCTCGACGAGCAGTACTTC.

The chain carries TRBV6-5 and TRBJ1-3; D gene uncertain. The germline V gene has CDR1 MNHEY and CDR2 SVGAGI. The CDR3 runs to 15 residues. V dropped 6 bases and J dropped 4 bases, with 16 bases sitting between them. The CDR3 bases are TGTGCCAGCAGCCTCGGGCCGATTCTAGGAAACACCATATATTTT. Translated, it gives CASSLGPILGNTIYF.

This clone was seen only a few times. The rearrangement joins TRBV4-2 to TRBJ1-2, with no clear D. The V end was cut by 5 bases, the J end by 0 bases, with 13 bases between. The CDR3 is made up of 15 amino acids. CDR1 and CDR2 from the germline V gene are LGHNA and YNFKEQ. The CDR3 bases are TGTGCCAGCAGCACCGACACCGAAGCTAACTATGGCTACACCTTC. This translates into CASSTDTEANYGYTF.

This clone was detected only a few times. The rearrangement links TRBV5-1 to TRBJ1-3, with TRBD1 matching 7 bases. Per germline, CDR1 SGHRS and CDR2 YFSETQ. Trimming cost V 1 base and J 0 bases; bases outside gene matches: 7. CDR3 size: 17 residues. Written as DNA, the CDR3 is TGCGCCAGCAGCTTGTTCGGGACAGTCTCCTCTGGAAACACCATATATTTT. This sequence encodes CASSLFGTVSSGNTIYF.

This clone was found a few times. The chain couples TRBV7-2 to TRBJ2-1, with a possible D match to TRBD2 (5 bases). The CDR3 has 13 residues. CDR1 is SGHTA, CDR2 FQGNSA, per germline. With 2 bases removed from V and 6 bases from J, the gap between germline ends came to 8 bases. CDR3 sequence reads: CASSLRSGNEQFF. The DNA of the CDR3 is TGTGCCAGCAGCTTAAGGAGCGGCAATGAGCAGTTCTTC.

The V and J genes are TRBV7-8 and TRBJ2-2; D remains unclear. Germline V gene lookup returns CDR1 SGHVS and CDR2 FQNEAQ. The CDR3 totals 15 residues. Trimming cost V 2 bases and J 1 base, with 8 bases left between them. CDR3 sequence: CASSLIMGNTGELFF. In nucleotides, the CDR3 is TGTGCCAGCAGCTTAATCATGGGGAACACCGGGGAGCTGTTTTTT. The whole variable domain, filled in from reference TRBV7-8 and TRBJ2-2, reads GAGVSQSPRYKVAKRGQDVALRCDPISGHVSLFWYQQALGQGPEFLTYFQNEAQLDKSGLPSDRFFAERPEGSVSTLKIQRTQQEDSAVYLCASSLIMGNTGELFFGEGSRLTVL.

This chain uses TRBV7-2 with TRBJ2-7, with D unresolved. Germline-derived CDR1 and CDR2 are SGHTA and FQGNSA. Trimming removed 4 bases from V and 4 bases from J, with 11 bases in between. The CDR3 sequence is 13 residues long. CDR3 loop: CASSSPNVYEQYF. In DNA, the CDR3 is TGTGCCAGCAGCTCCCCCAACGTTTACGAGCAGTACTTC.

As DNA, the CDR3 is TGTGCCAGCAGTCGTTACAGGAGCTCCTACAATGAGCAGTTCTTC. Protein: CASSRYRSSYNEQFF. V is TRBV28 and J is TRBJ2-1, with D perhaps matching TRBD1 (5 bases). The ends were cut back, 5 bases at V and 0 bases at J, with 11 bases in the middle. Germline CDR1 reads MDHEN; CDR2 reads SYDVKM. CDR3 length: 15 amino acids.

This CDR3 is CASSPARGPGETQYF. The CDR3 coding sequence is TGCGCCAGCAGCCCTGCCCGAGGGCCGGGGGAGACCCAGTACTTC. The chain is built from TRBV5-1 and TRBJ2-5; the D gene is possibly TRBD2 (5 bases). Germline-derived CDR1 and CDR2 are SGHRS and YFSETQ. Trimming left V 4 bases short and J 5 bases short, with 18 bases between. The length of the CDR3 is 15 residues. Using reference TRBV5-1 and TRBJ2-5 for the parts outside the CDR3, the full variable domain is KAGVTQTPRYLIKTRGQQVTLSCSPISGHRSVSWYQQTPGQGLQFLFEYFSETQRNKGNFPGRFSGRQFSNSRSEMNVSTLELGDSALYLCASSPARGPGETQYFGPGTRLLVL.

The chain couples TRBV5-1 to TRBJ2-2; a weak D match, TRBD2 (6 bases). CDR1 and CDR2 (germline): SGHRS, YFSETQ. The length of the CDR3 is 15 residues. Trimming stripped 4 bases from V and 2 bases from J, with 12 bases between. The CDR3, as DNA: TGCGCCAGCAGCCTGGGGACTTTTAACACCGGGGAGCTGTTTTTT. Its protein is CASSLGTFNTGELFF.

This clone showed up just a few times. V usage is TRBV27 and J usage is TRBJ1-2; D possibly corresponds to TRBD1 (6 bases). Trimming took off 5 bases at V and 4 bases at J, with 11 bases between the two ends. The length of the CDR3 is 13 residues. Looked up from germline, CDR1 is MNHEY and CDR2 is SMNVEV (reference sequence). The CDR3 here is CASSLQGIYGYTF. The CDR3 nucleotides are TGTGCCAGCAGTCTACAGGGAATCTATGGCTACACCTTC.

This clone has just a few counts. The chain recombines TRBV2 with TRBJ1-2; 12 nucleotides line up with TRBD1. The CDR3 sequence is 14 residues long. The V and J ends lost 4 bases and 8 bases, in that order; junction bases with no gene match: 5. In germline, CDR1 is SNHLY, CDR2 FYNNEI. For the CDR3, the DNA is TGTGCCAGCAGTGCCGGGACAGGGGGCGCAGGCTACACCTTC. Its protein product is CASSAGTGGAGYTF.

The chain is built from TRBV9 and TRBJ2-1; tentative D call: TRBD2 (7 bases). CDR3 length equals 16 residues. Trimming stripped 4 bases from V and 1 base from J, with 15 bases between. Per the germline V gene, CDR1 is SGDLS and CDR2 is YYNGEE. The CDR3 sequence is CASSPAGALSYNEQFF. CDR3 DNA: TGTGCCAGCAGCCCCGCGGGGGCCCTATCCTACAATGAGCAGTTCTTC.

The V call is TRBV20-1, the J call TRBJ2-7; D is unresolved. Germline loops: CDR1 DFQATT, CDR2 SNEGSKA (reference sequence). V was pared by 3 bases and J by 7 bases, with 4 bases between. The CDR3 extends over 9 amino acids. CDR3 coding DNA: TGCAGTGCTAGCTGGGAGCAGTACTTC. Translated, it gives CSASWEQYF.

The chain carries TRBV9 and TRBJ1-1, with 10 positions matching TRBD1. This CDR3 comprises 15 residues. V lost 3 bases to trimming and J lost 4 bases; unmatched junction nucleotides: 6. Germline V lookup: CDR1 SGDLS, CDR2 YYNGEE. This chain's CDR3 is CASSAQDRGLTEAFF. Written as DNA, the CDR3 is TGTGCCAGCAGCGCCCAAGACAGGGGGCTCACTGAAGCTTTCTTT.

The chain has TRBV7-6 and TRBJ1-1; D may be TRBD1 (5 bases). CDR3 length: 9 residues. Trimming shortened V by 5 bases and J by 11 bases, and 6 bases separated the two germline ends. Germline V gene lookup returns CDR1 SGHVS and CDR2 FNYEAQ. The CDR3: CASSPGAFF. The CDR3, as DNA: TGTGCCAGCAGCCCAGGGGCTTTCTTT.

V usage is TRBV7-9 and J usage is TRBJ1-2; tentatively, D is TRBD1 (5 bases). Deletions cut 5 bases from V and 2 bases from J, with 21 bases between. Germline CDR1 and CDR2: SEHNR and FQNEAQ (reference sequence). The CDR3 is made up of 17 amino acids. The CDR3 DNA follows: TGTGCCAGCAGCCGACTTAGGTGGCGGGCAGGGAACTATGGCTACACCTTC. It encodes CASSRLRWRAGNYGYTF.

The CDR3 loop is CASSYPAGLAEAFF. DNA of the CDR3: TGTGCCAGCAGTTACCCAGCAGGCTTGGCTGAAGCTTTCTTT. The V and J genes are TRBV6-6 and TRBJ1-1; D is ambiguous. Trimming cost V 2 bases and J 6 bases, with 13 bases left between them. Germline lookup yields CDR1 MNHNY and CDR2 SVGAGI (reference sequence). The CDR3 length is 14 residues.

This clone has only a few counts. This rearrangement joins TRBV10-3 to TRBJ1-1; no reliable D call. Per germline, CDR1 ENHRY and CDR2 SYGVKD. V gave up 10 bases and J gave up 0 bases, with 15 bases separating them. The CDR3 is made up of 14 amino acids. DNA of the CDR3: TGTGCCACTAGAGACGGGCTATTGAACACTGAAGCTTTCTTT. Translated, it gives CATRDGLLNTEAFF.

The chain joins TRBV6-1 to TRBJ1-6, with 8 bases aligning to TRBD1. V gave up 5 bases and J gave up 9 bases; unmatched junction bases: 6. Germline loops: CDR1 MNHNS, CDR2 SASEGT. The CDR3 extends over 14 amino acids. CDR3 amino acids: CASSPGTGGSPLHF. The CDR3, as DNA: TGTGCCAGCAGTCCCGGGACAGGTGGTTCACCCCTCCACTTT.

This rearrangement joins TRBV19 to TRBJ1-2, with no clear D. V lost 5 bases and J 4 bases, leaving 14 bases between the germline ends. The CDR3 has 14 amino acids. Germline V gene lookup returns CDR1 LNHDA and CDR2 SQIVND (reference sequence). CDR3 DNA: TGTGCCAGTAGTGGGCAGGACCTGCCCTATGGCTACACCTTC. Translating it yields CASSGQDLPYGYTF.